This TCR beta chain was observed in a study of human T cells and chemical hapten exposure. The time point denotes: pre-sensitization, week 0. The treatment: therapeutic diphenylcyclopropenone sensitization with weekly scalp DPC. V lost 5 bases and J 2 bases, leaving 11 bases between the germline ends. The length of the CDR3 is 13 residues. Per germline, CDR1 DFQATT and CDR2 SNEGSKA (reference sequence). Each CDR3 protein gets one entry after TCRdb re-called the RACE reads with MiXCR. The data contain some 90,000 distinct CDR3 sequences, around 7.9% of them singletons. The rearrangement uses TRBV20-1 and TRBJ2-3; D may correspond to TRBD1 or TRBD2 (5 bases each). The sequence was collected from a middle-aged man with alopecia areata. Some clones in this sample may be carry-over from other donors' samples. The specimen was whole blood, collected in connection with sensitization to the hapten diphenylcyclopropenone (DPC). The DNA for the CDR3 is TGCAGTGCTCGGTCCGGGACCACAGATACGCAGTATTTT. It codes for CSARSGTTDTQYF.